Shown below are 8 T cell receptor beta chains from a single sample sequenced in a study of graft-versus-host responses after intestinal transplantation (dated by TCRdb to about 2021). The time point label, as the study defines it: cells obtained before transplantation from donor or recipient. Library generation was performed with the immunoSEQ multiplex PCR assay. Here the immuneACCESS table is served through TCRdb, limited to in-frame sequences with V and J called. Missing clones are a known gap in these copies; in checked studies unresolved V genes cover under half, and the rest lacks a known reason. The sample data list about 13,000 clones, and more than 35% of these were observed just once. Together, the top ten hold about 1.2% of the sample. Sequenced material: alloreactive CD4+ T cells from a mixed lymphocyte reaction culture, taken before intestinal transplant. Per the publication, the cell subset or site label means: CFSE-low proliferating T cells sorted from roughly six-day pre-transplant mixed lymphocyte reaction (GvH or HvG direction). The receptors were gathered from a human patient who received an intestinal transplant.

The chain combines TRBV6-5 with TRBJ2-7; D is perhaps TRBD1 (6 bases). There are 11 residues in the CDR3. V lost 6 bases, J lost 6 bases, and 9 bases lay in between. The germline CDR1 and CDR2 sequences are MNHEY and SVGAGI. The CDR3 loop is CASSQGSEQYF. For the CDR3, the DNA is TGTGCCAGCAGCCAGGGGTCCGAGCAGTACTTC.

Judged by abundance, this clone is medium-sized. This sequence joins TRBV6-5 and TRBJ1-3; TRBD1 might be the D (6 bases). The CDR3 contains 14 residues. Germline V gives CDR1 MNHEY, CDR2 SVGAGI. V dropped 5 bases and J dropped 3 bases, with 11 bases sitting between them. Here the CDR3 DNA reads TGTGCCAGCAGTCCCAGGGGCGGTGGAAACACCATATATTTT. This gives the protein CASSPRGGGNTIYF.

The chain links TRBV11-3 to TRBJ1-1, with D hard to call. Looked up from germline, CDR1 is SGHNT and CDR2 is YENEEA. The CDR3 is 14 amino acids. With 3 bases removed from V and 0 bases from J, the gap between germline ends came to 8 bases. The DNA for the CDR3 is TGTGCCAGCAGCTTTGGGCTGATGAACACTGAAGCTTTCTTT. Its translation is CASSFGLMNTEAFF.

This clone was seen a few times. For the CDR3, the DNA is TGCGCCAGCAGCCAAGGTCGCGCTAGCGGGTACTACAATGAGCAGTTCTTC. This translates into CASSQGRASGYYNEQFF. The chain has TRBV4-3 and TRBJ2-1; 8 bases are shared with TRBD2. Germline trimming cut 1 base from V and 3 bases from J; bases unmatched to any gene: 8. Germline V gene sequence: CDR1 LGHNA, CDR2 YSLEER. CDR3 length: 17 amino acids.

The J gene is TRBJ1-1, the V gene TRBV28, with TRBD1 as a possible D gene (6 bases). The length of the CDR3 is 15 residues. V lost 2 bases and J 3 bases, leaving 13 bases between the germline ends. CDR1 is MDHEN, CDR2 SYDVKM, per germline. CDR3 in DNA: TGTGCCAGCAGTTTAGTAGGGGGTGGGCACACTGAAGCTTTCTTT. This translates into CASSLVGGGHTEAFF.

This clone has just a few counts. The V and J genes are TRBV6-6 and TRBJ2-7; 7 bases align to TRBD1. This CDR3 has 14 residues. From germline, CDR1 is MNHNY and CDR2 SVGAGI (reference sequence). Trimming at V came to 5 bases and at J to 9 bases, leaving 13 bases not matched to a gene. The CDR3 DNA follows: TGTGCCAGCAGTAGACAGGGACCCGAGTCGGGGCAGTACTTC. Protein product: CASSRQGPESGQYF.

The gene calls are TRBV21-1 and TRBJ2-6; TRBD1, the table's D call, lacks a check against the DNA. TRBV21-1 is shown as a pseudogene. This CDR3 region has 16 residues. The CDR3 region has the DNA TGTGCCAGCAGCGAGGGACAGAGCTCTGGGGCCAACGTCCTGACTTTC. Its protein is CASSEGQSSGANVLTF.

This clone has just one count. The J gene is TRBJ2-5, the V gene TRBV7-6; D is perhaps TRBD1 (8 bases). Deletions cut 5 bases from V and 8 bases from J, with 21 bases between. The germline V gene has CDR1 SGHVS and CDR2 FNYEAQ. CDR3 size: 15 residues. The CDR3 here is CASSIITGGVDTQYF. CDR3 bases: TGTGCCAGCAGCATCATTACAGGGGGGGTAGATACCCAGTACTTC.